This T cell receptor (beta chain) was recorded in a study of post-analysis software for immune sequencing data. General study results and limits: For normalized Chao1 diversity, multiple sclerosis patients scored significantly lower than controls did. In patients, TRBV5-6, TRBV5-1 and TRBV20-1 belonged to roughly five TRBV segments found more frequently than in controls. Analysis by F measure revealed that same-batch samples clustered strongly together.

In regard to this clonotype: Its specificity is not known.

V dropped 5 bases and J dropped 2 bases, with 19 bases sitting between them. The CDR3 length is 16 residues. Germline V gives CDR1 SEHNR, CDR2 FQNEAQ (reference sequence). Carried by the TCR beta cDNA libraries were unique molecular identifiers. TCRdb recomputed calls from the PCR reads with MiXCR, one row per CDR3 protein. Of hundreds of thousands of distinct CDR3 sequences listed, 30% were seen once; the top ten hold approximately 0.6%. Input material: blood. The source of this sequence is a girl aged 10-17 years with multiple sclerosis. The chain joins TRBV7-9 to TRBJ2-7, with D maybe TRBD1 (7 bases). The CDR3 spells CASSPATGDSTYEQYF. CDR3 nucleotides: TGTGCCAGCAGCCCGGCCACAGGGGACTCCACCTACGAGCAGTACTTC.